These T cell receptor beta chains were read from a single sample in a study of blood T cell repertoires in COVID-19. Produced via immunoSEQ multiplex PCR; TCRdb's table is partial and in-frame only. The sample includes roughly 400,000 clones, roughly 91% of them seen just once. The sequencing input was PBMCs or T cells enriched from blood (not recorded which). The receptors shown here come from a man aged 18 to 29 who had recovered from COVID-19. Both conserved end residues are part of each CDR3. A D gene is named only where the DNA matches it firmly. Only part of the rows carry a size: once, few, many, or a class if the clone is expanded.

clone size	J gene	V gene	D gene	CDR3 DNA	CDR3 protein
once	TRBJ2-4	TRBV4-1	TRBD2	TGCGCCAGCAGCCAATTAGCGGGAGTTGCCAAAAACATTCAGTACTTC	CASSQLAGVAKNIQYF
once	TRBJ2-7	TRBV21-1	.	TGTGCCAGCAGCAAGTCGGGGGGGGCCGGGACTAGCGGACCGCCCTCCTACGAGCAGTACTTC	CASSKSGGAGTSGPPSYEQYF
.	TRBJ1-5	TRBV4-1	.	TGCGCCAGCAGCCCTGGGGGGGCGAACCAGCCCCAGCATTTT	CASSPGGANQPQHF
.	TRBJ1-3	TRBV29-1	.	TGCAGCGTTGAAGCCCAAGCAGGAAGCACCATATATTTT	CSVEAQAGSTIYF
.	TRBJ2-5	TRBV27	.	TGTGCCAGCAGTTCAACCCCCAGAGAGACCCAGTACTTC	CASSSTPRETQYF
.	TRBJ2-3	TRBV5-5	TRBD1	TGTGCCAGCAGCTCAGACAGGGGCCTCACAGATACGCAGTATTTT	CASSSDRGLTDTQYF
.	TRBJ1-4	TRBV5-6	.	TGTGCCAGCAGCTTTCAGGGTTCCGAAAAACTGTTTTTT	CASSFQGSEKLFF
.	TRBJ1-6	TRBV9	.	TGTGCCAGCAGCCGGGGTTTAGAGACACCCCTCCACTTT	CASSRGLETPLHF
.	TRBJ2-5	TRBV9	.	TGTGCCAGCAGCGCAGCGGAGACCCAGTACTTC	CASSAAETQYF
.	TRBJ2-2	TRBV5-6	TRBD1	TGTGCCAGCAGCTTGCGGACAGGGGCCGTCACCGGGGAGCTGTTTTTT	CASSLRTGAVTGELFF
.	TRBJ1-2	TRBV27	.	TGTGCCAGCAGTTTATCGGCATCGGGCTATGGCTACACCTTC	CASSLSASGYGYTF
.	TRBJ1-4	TRBV7-9	.	TGTGCCAGCAGCGGTAAGACGGAAGGCGGGGAAAAACTGTTTTTT	CASSGKTEGGEKLFF
.	TRBJ1-3	TRBV5-1	TRBD1	TGCGCCAGCAGCGGGAACACGGGACAGATCTCTGGAAACACCATATATTTT	CASSGNTGQISGNTIYF
.	TRBJ1-6	TRBV11-1	.	TGTGCCAGCAGCTTGGAGGGCGGGTATAATTCACCCCTCCACTTT	CASSLEGGYNSPLHF
few	TRBJ2-5	TRBV28	.	TGTGCCAGCTCGGGACTGGGAAACCAAGAGACCCAGTACTTC	CASSGLGNQETQYF
.	TRBJ1-2	TRBV5-5	TRBD1	TGTGCCAGCAGCCCTACGCGACAGGGTGATGGCTACACCTTC	CASSPTRQGDGYTF
.	TRBJ1-2	TRBV10-3	TRBD1	TGTGCCATCAGTGGGGACAGTGACGGCTACACCTTC	CAISGDSDGYTF
.	TRBJ2-1	TRBV5-1	.	TGCGCCAGCAGCTTGGACAGCGGGCCCGTCAATGAGCAGTTCTTC	CASSLDSGPVNEQFF
.	TRBJ2-1	TRBV19	TRBD2	TGTGCCAGTAGTAAATCTAGCGGGCTCTACAATGAGCAGTTCTTC	CASSKSSGLYNEQFF
.	TRBJ2-7	TRBV2	.	TGTGCCAGCAGTGAAACGCTAGGGGGTAACTACGAGCAGTACTTC	CASSETLGGNYEQYF
.	TRBJ2-7	TRBV5-6	TRBD1	TGTGCCAGCAGCCGGGGACAGGGAATAAGCTACGAGCAGTACTTC	CASSRGQGISYEQYF
.	TRBJ1-5	TRBV15	TRBD1	TGTGCCACCAGTCACAGAGACAGGGGAGGCAATCAGCCCCAGCATTTT	CATSHRDRGGNQPQHF
.	TRBJ1-2	TRBV4-1	TRBD1	TGCGCCAGCAGCAGATGGGACAGGAGGGGACATGACTATGGCTACACCTTC	CASSRWDRRGHDYGYTF
.	TRBJ2-2	TRBV7-7	TRBD2	TGTGCCAGCAGCACCAATCAAGCGGGAGTCGGCGGGGAGCTGTTTTTT	CASSTNQAGVGGELFF